What follows are 29 T cell receptor beta chains derived from one specimen sequenced in a study of blood T cell repertoires in COVID-19. The repertoire was sequenced with immunoSEQ multiplex PCR; TCRdb's copy has only in-frame clones and lacks some. The sample contains roughly 130,000 clones, approximately 83% of which appear only once. The sample consisted of peripheral blood. These receptors came from a woman older than 75 with acute or convalescent COVID-19.

The J gene is TRBJ1-1, the V gene TRBV10-3; 11 bases fit TRBD1. CDR1 is ENHRY and CDR2 is SYGVKD in the germline V gene. V lost 6 bases to trimming and J lost 0 bases; unmatched junction nucleotides: 6. The CDR3 loop spans 16 amino acids. The CDR3 region has the DNA TGTGCCATCAGGGGACAGGGGGGTCCCGTGAACACTGAAGCTTTCTTT. Translation: CAIRGQGGPVNTEAFF.

This clone was counted once. The chain joins TRBV11-2 to TRBJ2-2; 11 bases align to TRBD2. CDR1 and CDR2 (germline): SGHAT, FQNNGV. V trimming: 6 bases; J trimming: 6 bases; junction bases outside the gene matches: 6. CDR3 size: 15 residues. The CDR3 DNA reads as TGTGCCAGCAGGTCGACTAGCGGGGTCTCCGGGGAGCTGTTTTTT. It translates to CASRSTSGVSGELFF.

This chain links TRBV20-1 with TRBJ2-5; 8 nucleotides agree with TRBD2. This CDR3 has 12 amino acids. The germline V gene encodes CDR1 DFQATT and CDR2 SNEGSKA (reference sequence). V shed 3 bases, J shed 3 bases, and the junction held 0 bases outside the gene matches. DNA for the CDR3: TGCAGTGCTAGTAGCGGGGAAGAGACCCAGTACTTC. This encodes CSASSGEETQYF.

The chain is built from TRBV29-1 and TRBJ1-2; 10 bases are shared with TRBD1. This CDR3 region has 15 residues. With 0 bases clipped from V and 6 bases from J, the junction kept 7 bases outside the gene matches. Germline values: CDR1 SQVTM, CDR2 ANQGSEA. In DNA form, the CDR3 reads TGCAGCGTTGAAGACCCTGACAGGGGGCGGGATGGCTACACCTTC. It specifies CSVEDPDRGRDGYTF.

The V gene is TRBV7-8, the J gene TRBJ2-6; 7 positions match TRBD1. Germline V CDR1 and CDR2: SGHVS, FQNEAQ. The V gene end was trimmed by 5 bases and the J gene end by 0 bases; junction bases not matched to a gene: 7. This CDR3 comprises 17 residues. CDR3: CASSPGTASSGANVLTF. The CDR3 DNA sequence: TGTGCCAGCAGCCCCGGGACAGCTAGCTCTGGGGCCAACGTCCTGACTTTC.

The chain couples TRBV5-1 to TRBJ1-2, with D perhaps matching TRBD1 (5 bases). This CDR3 spans 14 amino acids. Germline V CDR1 and CDR2: SGHRS, YFSETQ. The V and J ends lost 2 bases and 1 base respectively, with 9 bases between them. CDR3 sequence: CASSLDSSNYGYTF. The CDR3 coding sequence is TGCGCCAGCAGCTTAGACAGTAGTAACTATGGCTACACCTTC.

This rearrangement joins TRBV19 to TRBJ2-3; TRBD1 agrees at 8 bases. Looked up from germline, CDR1 is LNHDA and CDR2 is SQIVND (reference sequence). This CDR3 comprises 15 residues. Trimming cost V 2 bases and J 4 bases; bases outside gene matches: 5. The DNA of the CDR3 is TGTGCCAGTAGTATACGCGGACAGGGAGCAGATACGCAGTATTTT. This sequence encodes CASSIRGQGADTQYF.

The rearrangement joins TRBV5-1 to TRBJ2-3, with D uncertain. Trimming cost V 0 bases and J 2 bases, with 10 bases left between them. CDR1 and CDR2 (germline): SGHRS, YFSETQ. This CDR3 has 15 amino acids. The CDR3 sequence is CASSLESVFTDTQYF. As DNA, the CDR3 is TGCGCCAGCAGCTTGGAGAGCGTTTTCACAGATACGCAGTATTTT.

The chain employs TRBV27 and TRBJ2-2; 8 positions match TRBD1. Germline trimming cut 7 bases from V and 6 bases from J; bases unmatched to any gene: 13. Looked up from germline, CDR1 is MNHEY and CDR2 is SMNVEV (reference sequence). The CDR3 totals 16 residues. This CDR3 is CASTRSGDRRPGELFF. As DNA, the CDR3 is TGTGCCAGCACCAGATCTGGGGACAGGAGGCCCGGGGAGCTGTTTTTT.

This sequence joins TRBV29-1 and TRBJ1-1; D not certain. The CDR3 length is 14 residues. V was clipped by 7 bases and J by 6 bases, with 21 bases between them. Germline lookup yields CDR1 SQVTM and CDR2 ANQGSEA. CDR3 in DNA: TGCAGCGGGAAAGCGGCGGCAGTCCGGTCTGAAGCTTTCTTT. It encodes CSGKAAAVRSEAFF.

This chain connects TRBV18 to TRBJ1-1, with 7 bases aligning to TRBD1. The J segment lost 1 base and the V segment lost 6 bases, leaving 8 bases of the junction unmatched. The germline V gene has CDR1 KGHSH and CDR2 LQKENI. This CDR3 has 15 amino acids. The CDR3 sequence is CASSLLGQENTEAFF. The CDR3 DNA is TGTGCCAGCTCTCTTCTCGGACAGGAGAACACTGAAGCTTTCTTT. Together with reference TRBV18 and TRBJ1-1, the CDR3 gives the full variable domain: NAGVMQNPRHLVRRRGQEARLRCSPMKGHSHVYWYRQLPEEGLKFMVYLQKENIIDESGMPKERFSAEFPKEGPSILRIQQVVRGDSAAYFCASSLLGQENTEAFFGQGTRLTVV.

V and J are TRBV7-9 and TRBJ2-7; 15 bases agree with TRBD2. Germline V gives CDR1 SEHNR, CDR2 FQNEAQ (reference sequence). With V trimmed by 5 bases and J by 4 bases, 9 bases remained unmatched. This CDR3 spans 17 amino acids. In DNA, the CDR3 is TGTGCCAGCAGCCCTATCGGGACTAGCGGGGGGTATTACGAGCAGTACTTC. Encoded protein: CASSPIGTSGGYYEQYF. The whole variable domain, remainder taken from reference TRBV7-9 and TRBJ2-7, is DTGVSQNPRHKITKRGQNVTFRCDPISEHNRLYWYRQTLGQGPEFLTYFQNEAQLEKSRLLSDRFSAERPKGSFSTLEIQRTEQGDSAMYLCASSPIGTSGGYYEQYFGPGTRLTVT.

The chain recombines TRBV5-1 with TRBJ2-2, with 8 bases matching TRBD2. This CDR3 contains 18 residues. Germline values: CDR1 SGHRS, CDR2 YFSETQ. Germline trimming cut 0 bases from V and 0 bases from J; bases unmatched to any gene: 7. Here the CDR3 DNA reads TGCGCCAGCAGCTTGGGACTAGCGCCTCCTCCGAACACCGGGGAGCTGTTTTTT. It encodes CASSLGLAPPPNTGELFF.

This clone has a single count. V gene TRBV6-1 combines with J gene TRBJ2-7, with D perhaps TRBD1 (5 bases). Deletions cut 3 bases from V and 5 bases from J, with 17 bases between. The germline V gene has CDR1 MNHNS and CDR2 SASEGT. This CDR3 is 15 amino acids long. CDR3 amino acids: CASSDLAGLSHEQYF. The CDR3 coding sequence is TGTGCCAGCAGTGATTTAGCAGGGTTGTCCCACGAGCAGTACTTC.

This chain joins TRBV2 and TRBJ1-5, with 10 bases lining up with TRBD1. The CDR3 spans 14 residues. Germline V CDR1 and CDR2: SNHLY, FYNNEI. After removal of 6 bases from V and 6 bases from J, the junction contained 5 bases not matched to a gene. CDR3 DNA sequence: TGTGCCAGCAGGAGCGACAGGGGGCGTCAGCCCCAGCATTTT. It encodes CASRSDRGRQPQHF.

The V gene is TRBV6-1, the J gene TRBJ1-5, with 7 bases fitting TRBD1. V gave up 2 bases and J gave up 3 bases; unmatched junction bases: 4. The germline gives CDR1 MNHNS, CDR2 SASEGT. This CDR3 has 15 residues. CDR3 amino acids: CASSENRGLNQPQHF. The DNA for the CDR3 is TGTGCCAGCAGTGAAAACAGGGGACTCAATCAGCCCCAGCATTTT.

The chain joins TRBV7-3 to TRBJ1-1; maybe TRBD1 (5 bases). Trimming stripped 1 base from V and 1 base from J, with 13 bases between. This CDR3 has 16 residues. Germline V gene sequence: CDR1 SGHTA, CDR2 FQGTGA. The CDR3 reads CASSLNSGAGNTEAFF. The CDR3 DNA follows: TGTGCCAGCAGCTTAAACTCTGGGGCCGGGAACACTGAAGCTTTCTTT.

The genes are TRBV7-2 and TRBJ1-3; the D gene is possibly TRBD1 (5 bases). Germline CDR1 is SGHTA and CDR2 is FQGNSA. V was cut by 1 base and J by 3 bases, with 10 bases left in between. The length of the CDR3 is 15 residues. CDR3 DNA: TGTGCCAGCAGCTTAGAAGGGGAGGGTGGAAACACCATATATTTT. Protein product: CASSLEGEGGNTIYF.

V and J are TRBV7-9 and TRBJ1-3; D gene ambiguous. The germline V gene has CDR1 SEHNR and CDR2 FQNEAQ (reference sequence). The CDR3 is 17 amino acids. V lost 2 bases and J lost 4, with 18 bases in between. The CDR3 nucleotides read TGTGCCAGCAGCTTAACTGGGCTTTCTCACTTCGGAAACACCATATATTTT. It codes for CASSLTGLSHFGNTIYF.

CDR3: CASSLDGEQAQYF. CDR3 DNA: TGTGCCAGCAGCTTAGATGGGGAACAGGCGCAGTACTTC. This chain links TRBV7-9 with TRBJ2-7, with D perhaps TRBD1 (5 bases). The germline V gene has CDR1 SEHNR and CDR2 FQNEAQ (reference sequence). CDR3 length: 13 amino acids. Between the trimmed V and J ends, which lost 1 base and 9 bases, there was a span of 13 bases.

The chain combines TRBV11-3 with TRBJ2-2; a weak D match, TRBD1 (5 bases). CDR3 length: 13 amino acids. CDR1 is SGHNT and CDR2 is YENEEA in the germline V gene. The V end was cut by 4 bases, the J end by 5 bases, with 8 bases between. The CDR3 DNA follows: TGTGCCAGCAGCTCCTCAGGGACCGGGGAGCTGTTTTTT. Translation: CASSSSGTGELFF.

The chain combines TRBV27 with TRBJ1-3, with TRBD1 matching 9 bases. V shed 5 bases, J shed 4 bases, and the junction held 9 bases outside the gene matches. Per germline, CDR1 MNHEY and CDR2 SMNVEV (reference sequence). The CDR3 contains 16 residues. The DNA for the CDR3 is TGTGCCAGCAGTCCGGGACAGGGTCAATGGGGAAACACCATATATTTT. Its translation is CASSPGQGQWGNTIYF.

This clone was recorded once. The V and J genes are TRBV4-3 and TRBJ1-2, with 10 positions matching TRBD1. J lost 2 bases, V lost 3 bases, and 3 bases had no gene match. This CDR3 contains 15 residues. Per germline, CDR1 LGHNA and CDR2 YSLEER. The CDR3 sequence is CASSQRTGGNYGYTF. The CDR3 region has the DNA TGCGCCAGCAGCCAGAGGACAGGGGGAAACTATGGCTACACCTTC.

In this sample, this clone turned up once. The chain carries TRBV7-9 and TRBJ2-5; D might be TRBD2 (5 bases). Trimming left V 5 bases short and J 3 bases short, with 7 bases between. The CDR3 has 12 amino acids. Looked up from germline, CDR1 is SEHNR and CDR2 is FQNEAQ (reference sequence). CDR3 coding DNA: TGTGCCAGCAGCCGGGAAGAAGAGACCCAGTACTTC. Translated, it gives CASSREEETQYF.

The V call is TRBV6-5, the J call TRBJ2-1, with a tentative D call TRBD2 (5 bases). From germline, CDR1 is MNHEY and CDR2 SVGAGI. The V end lost 0 bases, the J end lost 3 bases, and 6 bases lay between the germline ends. The length of the CDR3 is 14 residues. CDR3 in amino acids: CASSYSSGYNEQFF. The DNA of the CDR3 is TGTGCCAGCAGTTACTCGAGCGGCTACAATGAGCAGTTCTTC.

The chain is built from TRBV6-1 and TRBJ1-2, with D unresolved. The CDR3 runs to 13 residues. CDR1 and CDR2 (germline): MNHNS, SASEGT. Trimming pared 1 base from V and 7 bases from J, leaving 10 bases between. The CDR3: CASSEVRRSGYTF. DNA for the CDR3: TGTGCCAGCAGTGAAGTCAGAAGGAGTGGCTACACCTTC.

The J gene is TRBJ1-6, the V gene TRBV6-5; TRBD1 might be the D (6 bases). Trimming stripped 11 bases from V and 5 bases from J, with 13 bases between. The CDR3 runs 13 residues. CDR1 and CDR2 from the germline V gene are MNHEY and SVGAGI. The CDR3 DNA follows: TGTGCCGGCGGACAGACGAATAATTCACCCCTCCACTTT. This translates into CAGGQTNNSPLHF.

The chain carries TRBV7-9 and TRBJ1-3; TRBD1 might be the D (5 bases). This CDR3 is built from 15 residues. V dropped 8 bases and J dropped 0 bases, with 14 bases sitting between them. Germline V gene data show CDR1 as SEHNR and CDR2 as FQNEAQ (reference sequence). DNA of the CDR3: TGTGCCAGCGGGGGGTGGCGGGCCTCTGGAAACACCATATATTTT. This translates into CASGGWRASGNTIYF.

This chain connects TRBV7-3 to TRBJ1-1; 9 nucleotides align to TRBD1. Germline values: CDR1 SGHTA, CDR2 FQGTGA. The CDR3 sequence is 13 residues long. Germline trimming cut 4 bases from V and 8 bases from J; bases unmatched to any gene: 5. In nucleotides, the CDR3 is TGTGCCAGCAGCTCCAACACAGGGGGCGAAGCTTTCTTT. This gives the protein CASSSNTGGEAFF.